The 10 T cell receptor beta chains below come from one sample, sequenced in a study of blood T cells in healthy people across ages. The authors ran a second PCR of 7 to 11 cycles using a sample-barcoded 5' primer and a J-beta primer mix. TCRdb reprocessed the 5' RACE reads with MiXCR, giving one entry per CDR3 protein. The table shows around 650,000 distinct CDR3 sequences, with about 34% occurring only once. Material: blood. The origin of the receptors is a woman older than 75 in good health.

Regarding this clonotype: A clone one base away is much larger, so this may be a read error. The chain recombines TRBV12-3 or TRBV12-4 with TRBJ2-5; 9 bases are a match to TRBD1. CDR3 length equals 14 residues. V lost 4 bases and J lost 11; bases outside the gene matches: 11. In DNA form, the CDR3 reads TGTGCCAGCAGTTCGGACAGGGGTAGAGGAGAGCAGTACTTC. Its translation is CASSSDRGRGEQYF.

There are a few counts of this clonotype. The chain has TRBV7-6 and TRBJ2-5; TRBD1 is a possible D gene (7 bases). The last part of the DNA fits TRBJ2-7 better; the J call may be wrong. Germline V CDR1 and CDR2: SGHVS, FNYEAQ. There are 13 residues in the CDR3. The CDR3 sequence is CASSTSQGGEQYF. CDR3 DNA: TGTGCCAGCAGCACCAGTCAGGGGGGCGAGCAGTACTTC.

A word on this clonotype: Given a much more abundant clone one base away, this may be a read error. The chain combines TRBV4-2 with TRBJ1-4, with TRBD1 matching over 9 bases. Per the germline V gene, CDR1 is LGHNA and CDR2 is YNFKEQ. The CDR3 spans 16 residues. V gave up 6 bases and J gave up 5 bases; unmatched junction bases: 10. The CDR3 is CASRRNRGQGNEKLFF. CDR3 bases: TGTGCCAGCAGGCGGAACAGGGGGCAGGGAAATGAAAAACTGTTTTTT.

The chain is built from TRBV3-1 and TRBJ1-5; TRBD1 agrees at 12 bases. Germline V gene sequence: CDR1 LGHDT, CDR2 YNNKEL (reference sequence). V lost 1 base to trimming and J lost 6 bases; unmatched junction nucleotides: 7. CDR3 length: 17 residues. CDR3 in amino acids: CASSQGPGTGGGQPQHF. In DNA, the CDR3 is TGTGCCAGCAGCCAAGGCCCTGGGACAGGGGGCGGTCAGCCCCAGCATTTT.

This clonotype was seen ten or more times. This may arise from a read error, as a much more abundant clone is one base away. The chain employs TRBV7-2 and TRBJ2-6; the D gene could be TRBD1 or TRBD2 (5 bases each). Germline CDR1 is SGHTA and CDR2 is FQGNSA. This CDR3 is 16 amino acids long. This CDR3 reads CASSLAGPSGANVRTF. CDR3 coding DNA: TGTGCCAGCAGCTTAGCAGGGCCCTCCGGGGCCAACGTCCGGACTTTC.

This clonotype was detected many times. The chain carries TRBV4-2 and TRBJ2-3, with TRBD2 matching over 8 bases. The V gene end was trimmed by 4 bases and the J gene end by 8 bases; junction bases not matched to a gene: 26. The germline V gene encodes CDR1 LGHNA and CDR2 YNFKEQ. The CDR3 has 20 amino acids. CDR3 loop: CASSLIQRTGTSSLGGTQYF. DNA of the CDR3: TGTGCCAGCAGCCTCATACAACGAACCGGGACTAGTAGTTTGGGGGGTACGCAGTATTTT.

This clonotype was detected ten times or more. The rearrangement uses TRBV19 and TRBJ2-1, with 11 bases aligning to TRBD1. Unmatched junction bases numbered 3, after V lost 6 bases and J lost 8 bases. This CDR3 has 13 residues. CDR1 and CDR2 from the germline V gene are LNHDA and SQIVND (reference sequence). The CDR3 coding sequence is TGTGCCAGTAGGCGGACAGGGGGCGATGAGCAGTTCTTC. Its protein product is CASRRTGGDEQFF.

This clonotype came up many times. The chain carries TRBV20-1 and TRBJ2-7; TRBD1 aligns across 9 bases. The CDR3 totals 13 residues. The trim removed 5 bases at V and 3 bases at J, leaving 5 bases unmatched. The V gene's germline CDR1 is DFQATT and CDR2 SNEGSKA (reference sequence). CDR3 sequence: CSAPGTGYYEQYF. CDR3 sequence (DNA): TGCAGTGCTCCCGGGACAGGGTACTACGAGCAGTACTTC.

The genes are TRBV5-1 and TRBJ1-1; 7 nucleotides line up with TRBD1. V lost 0 bases and J lost 6; bases outside the gene matches: 8. This CDR3 is 15 amino acids long. Germline V gene sequence: CDR1 SGHRS, CDR2 YFSETQ. CDR3 in amino acids: CASSLERGRRAEAFF. The DNA of the CDR3 is TGCGCCAGCAGCTTGGAGAGGGGGCGACGCGCTGAAGCTTTCTTT.

This clonotype showed up many times. The chain couples TRBV28 to TRBJ2-5, with D hard to call. Trimming removed 3 bases at V and 2 bases at J, with 10 bases between. Germline V CDR1 and CDR2: MDHEN, SYDVKM. The CDR3 totals 14 residues. CDR3 residues: CASSFGARQETQYF. The CDR3 DNA reads as TGTGCCAGCAGTTTCGGAGCTAGGCAAGAGACCCAGTACTTC. Based on the CDR3 plus reference TRBV28 and TRBJ2-5, the full variable domain is DVKVTQSSRYLVKRTGEKVFLECVQDMDHENMFWYRQDPGLGLRLIYFSYDVKMKEKGDIPEGYSVSREKKERFSLILESASTNQTSMYLCASSFGARQETQYFGPGTRLLVL.